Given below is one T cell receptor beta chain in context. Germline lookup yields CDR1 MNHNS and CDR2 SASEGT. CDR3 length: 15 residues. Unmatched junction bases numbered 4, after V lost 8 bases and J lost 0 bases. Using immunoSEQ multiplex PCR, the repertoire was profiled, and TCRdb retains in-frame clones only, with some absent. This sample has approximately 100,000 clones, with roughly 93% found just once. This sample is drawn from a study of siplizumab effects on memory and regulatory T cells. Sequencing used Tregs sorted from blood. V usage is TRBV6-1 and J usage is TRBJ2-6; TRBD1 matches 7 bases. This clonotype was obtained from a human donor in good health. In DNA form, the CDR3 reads TGTGCCAGCGGGACAGTCCGCTCTGGGGCCAACGTCCTGACTTTC. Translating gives CASGTVRSGANVLTF.